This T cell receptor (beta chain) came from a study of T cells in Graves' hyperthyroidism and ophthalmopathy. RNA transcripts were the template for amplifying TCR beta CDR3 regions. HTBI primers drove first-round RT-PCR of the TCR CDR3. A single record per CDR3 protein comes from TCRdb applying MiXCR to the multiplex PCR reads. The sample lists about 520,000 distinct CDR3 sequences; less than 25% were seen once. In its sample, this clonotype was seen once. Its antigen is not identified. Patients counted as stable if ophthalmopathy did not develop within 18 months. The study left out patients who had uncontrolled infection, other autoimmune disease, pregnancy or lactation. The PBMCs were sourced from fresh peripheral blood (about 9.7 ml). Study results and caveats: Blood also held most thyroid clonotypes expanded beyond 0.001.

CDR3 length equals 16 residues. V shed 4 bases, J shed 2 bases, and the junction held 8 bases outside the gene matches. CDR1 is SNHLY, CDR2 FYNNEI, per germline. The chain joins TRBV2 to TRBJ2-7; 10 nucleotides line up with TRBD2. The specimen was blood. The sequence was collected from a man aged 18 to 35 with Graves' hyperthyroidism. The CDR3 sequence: CASSVKRGGTTYEQYF. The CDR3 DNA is TGTGCCAGCAGTGTTAAGCGGGGGGGCACCACCTACGAGCAGTACTTC.